The next 15 T cell receptor beta chains were all read from a single sample in a study of technical replicates of blood from several donors. Repertoires were generated with immunoSEQ multiplex PCR, while TCRdb's copy carries only in-frame clones and drops some. The repertoire has about 76,000 clones, 90% to 95% of them found once; the top ten carry 0.25%. Material for sequencing was T cells isolated from PBMCs. These receptors were obtained from a human donor in good health.

This chain links TRBV7-9 with TRBJ2-1, with D tentatively TRBD2 (6 bases). Germline assignment: CDR1 SEHNR and CDR2 FQNEAQ (reference sequence). Trimming removed 0 bases from V and 10 bases from J, with 16 bases in between. The CDR3 loop spans 15 amino acids. CDR3 amino acids: CASSLAVAVPKEQFF. In DNA, the CDR3 is TGTGCCAGCAGCTTAGCTGTAGCGGTCCCTAAGGAGCAGTTCTTC.

This chain links TRBV2 with TRBJ2-7; 7 nucleotides align to TRBD1. CDR3 length: 13 residues. The germline V gene encodes CDR1 SNHLY and CDR2 FYNNEI. V lost 8 bases to trimming and J lost 7 bases; unmatched junction nucleotides: 11. The CDR3 DNA sequence: TGTGCCAGCCGACAGGGCTGGCTTTTAGAGCAGTACTTC. Its translation: CASRQGWLLEQYF.

The chain recombines TRBV7-6 with TRBJ2-7, with 7 bases matching TRBD1. Germline-derived CDR1 and CDR2 are SGHVS and FNYEAQ. This CDR3 contains 16 residues. The junction had 10 bases not matched to a gene; V was cut back by 5 bases and J by 0 bases. The CDR3 loop reads CASSPQGWGTSYEQYF. The CDR3 DNA follows: TGTGCCAGCAGCCCACAGGGGTGGGGGACCTCCTACGAGCAGTACTTC.

The rearrangement uses TRBV5-1 and TRBJ1-1, with 7 bases identical to TRBD1. After removal of 4 bases from V and 10 bases from J, the junction contained 13 bases not matched to a gene. Germline V CDR1 and CDR2: SGHRS, YFSETQ. CDR3 length: 14 amino acids. CDR3 residues: CASSVGTDYGSAFF. The CDR3 DNA reads TGCGCCAGCAGCGTCGGGACAGATTACGGATCAGCTTTCTTT.

In its sample, this clone was seen once. The chain employs TRBV28 and TRBJ1-5; D is possibly TRBD1 (5 bases). CDR3 size: 16 residues. Trimming removed 7 bases at V and 1 base at J, with 17 bases between. Germline CDR1 is MDHEN and CDR2 is SYDVKM. CDR3 loop: CASTPRGGLSNQPQHF. CDR3 nucleotide sequence: TGTGCCAGCACCCCTAGGGGAGGGCTGAGCAATCAGCCCCAGCATTTT.

Turning to this clone: Other DNA sequences of this sample code for an identical CDR3. V is TRBV20-1 and J is TRBJ1-5; D remains unclear. Per the germline V gene, CDR1 is DFQATT and CDR2 is SNEGSKA (reference sequence). V was shortened by 6 bases and J by 6 bases, with 9 bases between the two germline ends. CDR3 length equals 11 residues. In DNA form, the CDR3 reads TGCAGTGCGAGTGCAGGTCAGCCCCAGCATTTT. This translates into CSASAGQPQHF.

The rearrangement links TRBV7-9 to TRBJ2-3; TRBD2 aligns across 7 bases. The CDR3 runs to 16 residues. CDR1 and CDR2 (germline): SEHNR, FQNEAQ (reference sequence). The V gene end was trimmed by 0 bases and the J gene end by 2 bases; junction bases not matched to a gene: 5. CDR3 nucleotides: TGTGCCAGCAGCTTAGCCTCGGGAGGTCTCACAGATACGCAGTATTTT. This encodes CASSLASGGLTDTQYF.

The V and J genes are TRBV29-1 and TRBJ2-1, with D uncertain. The CDR3 spans 11 residues. The germline gives CDR1 SQVTM, CDR2 ANQGSEA. Trimming shortened V by 2 bases and J by 9 bases, and 8 bases separated the two germline ends. The CDR3 nucleotides read TGCAGCGTTGAAAACTCATTTGAGCAGTTCTTC. Translation gives CSVENSFEQFF.

About this clone: One end of the junction fails to match germline, which may point to a read error. The CDR3 loop reads CASSLGTELYNEQFF. CDR3 DNA: TGTGCTAGCAGCTTAGGGACAGAATTATACAATGAGCAGTTCTTC. V gene TRBV7-7 combines with J gene TRBJ2-1; TRBD1 matches at 7 bases. Germline CDR1 SSHAT, CDR2 FNYEAQ (reference sequence). The CDR3 is made up of 15 amino acids. Filled out from reference TRBV7-7 and TRBJ2-1, the complete variable domain reads GAGVSQSPRYKVTKRGQDVTLRCDPISSHATLYWYQQALGQGPEFLTYFNYEAQPDKSGLPSDRFSAERPEGSISTLTIQRTEQRDSAMYRCASSLGTELYNEQFFGPGTRLTVL.

The V gene is TRBV5-4, the J gene TRBJ2-2; no reliable D call. CDR1 is SGHNT and CDR2 is YYREEE in the germline V gene (reference sequence). This CDR3 has 14 amino acids. Trimming shortened V by 3 bases and J by 3 bases, and 9 bases separated the two germline ends. For the CDR3, the DNA is TGTGCCAGCAGCTCGTTGGGCCACACCGGGGAGCTGTTTTTT. It is translated as CASSSLGHTGELFF. The full variable domain, its missing parts supplied by reference TRBV5-4 and TRBJ2-2, is ETGVTQSPTHLIKTRGQQVTLRCSSQSGHNTVSWYQQALGQGPQFIFQYYREEENGRGNFPPRFSGLQFPNYSSELNVNALELDDSALYLCASSSLGHTGELFFGEGSRLTVL.

This chain uses TRBV5-4 with TRBJ2-7, with TRBD2 matching 8 bases. Losses at the gene ends were 1 base for V and 4 bases for J; bases not matched to a gene: 7. Germline CDR1 SGHNT, CDR2 YYREEE (reference sequence). The CDR3 totals 15 residues. In nucleotides, the CDR3 is TGTGCCAGCAGCTTGTCTAGCGGGTTGGGTTACGAGCAGTACTTC. Translated, it gives CASSLSSGLGYEQYF.

The V gene is TRBV28, the J gene TRBJ1-2; 7 positions agree with TRBD1. V shed 6 bases, J shed 0 bases, and the junction held 4 bases outside the gene matches. CDR1 is MDHEN and CDR2 is SYDVKM in the germline V gene. CDR3 length: 14 residues. The CDR3 spells CASSPTGANYGYTF. CDR3 coding DNA: TGTGCCAGCAGCCCTACAGGGGCTAACTATGGCTACACCTTC.

This rearrangement joins TRBV30 to TRBJ1-1, with unresolved D. Germline CDR1 GTSNPN, CDR2 SVGIG (reference sequence). The CDR3 runs to 10 residues. V shed 1 base and J shed 7 bases, with 4 bases lying between them. This CDR3 reads CAWSAGEAFF. CDR3 coding DNA: TGTGCCTGGAGTGCAGGTGAAGCTTTCTTT.

V gene TRBV5-1 combines with J gene TRBJ2-1; 9 nucleotides align to TRBD2. The length of the CDR3 is 13 residues. V was clipped by 4 bases and J by 12 bases; unmatched bases: 8. The germline CDR1 and CDR2 sequences are SGHRS and YFSETQ. The CDR3 nucleotides are TGCGCCAGCAGCCCGAGGCGGGAGGGAGGGCAGTTCTTC. Translation gives CASSPRREGGQFF.

This clone was seen only once. This chain joins TRBV13 and TRBJ2-1; maybe TRBD1 (5 bases). V lost 1 base to trimming and J lost 6 bases, with 7 bases between them. The germline V gene has CDR1 PRHDT and CDR2 FYEKMQ (reference sequence). The length of the CDR3 is 13 residues. DNA for the CDR3: TGTGCCAGCAGCTTAGTGGGGCTCAATGAGCAGTTCTTC. Translating it yields CASSLVGLNEQFF.